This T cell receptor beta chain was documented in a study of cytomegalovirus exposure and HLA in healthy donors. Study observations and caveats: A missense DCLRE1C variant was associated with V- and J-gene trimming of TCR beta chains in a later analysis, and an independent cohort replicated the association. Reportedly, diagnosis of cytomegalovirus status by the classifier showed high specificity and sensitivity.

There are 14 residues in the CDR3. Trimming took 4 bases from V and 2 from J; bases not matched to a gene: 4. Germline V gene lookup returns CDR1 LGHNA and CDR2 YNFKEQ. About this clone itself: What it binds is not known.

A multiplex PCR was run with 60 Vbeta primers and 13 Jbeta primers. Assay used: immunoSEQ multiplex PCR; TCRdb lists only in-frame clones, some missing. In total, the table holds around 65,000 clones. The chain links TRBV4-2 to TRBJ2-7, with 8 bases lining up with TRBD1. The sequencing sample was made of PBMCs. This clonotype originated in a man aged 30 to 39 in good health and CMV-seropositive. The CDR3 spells CASSPMGQAYEQYF. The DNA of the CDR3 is TGTGCCAGCAGCCCGATGGGACAGGCCTACGAGCAGTACTTC.